This TCR beta chain was profiled in a study of Graves' ophthalmopathy and Graves' hyperthyroidism. Overall study context: Researchers obtained peripheral blood at initial diagnosis, before any treatment had begun.

Trimming at V came to 4 bases and at J to 4 bases, leaving 12 bases not matched to a gene. CDR1 SQVTM and CDR2 ANQGSEA come from the germline V gene. The CDR3 runs to 15 residues. The TCR beta CDR3 regions underwent amplification from RNA transcripts. First-round RT-PCR relied on HTBI primers, and a second-round multiplex PCR came next. TCRdb re-analysed the multiplex PCR reads in MiXCR, keeping a single row per CDR3 protein. Here the sample spans over 500,000 distinct CDR3 sequences, approximately 21% being singletons. Ineligible for inclusion were patients with other autoimmune diseases, uncontrolled infections, pregnancy or lactation. This clonotype was seen at least ten times. What it recognizes is unknown. The study, taken as a whole, reports: In blood, most expanded thyroid clonotypes above 0.001 frequency were also detected. Ophthalmopathy progression predictions by the model showed about 75% specificity and approximately 70% sensitivity.

The sequence was collected from a woman aged 18-29 years with stable Graves' hyperthyroidism. Some clones in this sample may be carry-over from other donors' samples. The rearrangement joins TRBV29-1 to TRBJ1-2, with 7 nucleotides matching TRBD1. Sequences were obtained from peripheral blood. DNA for the CDR3: TGCAGCGTTGTCGGGGGCAGGGGGGCCGGCTATGGCTACACCTTC. It yields the protein CSVVGGRGAGYGYTF.